The 17 T cell receptor beta chains in this list originate from one sample, sequenced in a study of CD4 T cells in relation to SARS-CoV-2 and coronaviruses. Unexposed donor CD4+ T cells date from about 2011-2018, before the COVID-19 pandemic. CD4+ T cells were isolated from the cells after less than 13 days of culture. Their antigen targets remain unknown. Generated by immunoSEQ multiplex PCR, the TCRdb table keeps only in-frame clones and is missing some. The sample includes about 19,000 clones, 77% of them seen just once. Sequencing used CD4+ T cells from PBMCs, cultured in vitro. The receptors shown here come from a human donor in good health.

The rearrangement links TRBV14 to TRBJ2-5; tentative D call: TRBD1 (6 bases). The CDR3 runs to 15 residues. V was trimmed by 2 bases and J by 1 base, leaving 11 bases between them. Germline V CDR1 and CDR2: SGHDN, FVKESK. The CDR3 coding sequence is TGTGCCAGCAGCCAATTCGGACAGATCCAAGAGACCCAGTACTTC. It specifies CASSQFGQIQETQYF.

The V gene is TRBV30, the J gene TRBJ2-1; 15 bases agree with TRBD2. The germline V gene encodes CDR1 GTSNPN and CDR2 SVGIG (reference sequence). J was trimmed by 6 bases and V by 3 bases; bases with no gene match: 6. CDR3 length: 16 residues. The CDR3 region has the DNA TGTGCCTGGAGGGAAGGACTAGCGGGAGGGCTCAATGAGCAGTTCTTC. Its translation: CAWREGLAGGLNEQFF. Together with reference TRBV30 and TRBJ2-1, the CDR3 gives the full variable domain: SQTIHQWPATLVQPVGSPLSLECTVEGTSNPNLYWYRQAAGRGLQLLFYSVGIGQISSEVPQNLSASRPQDRQFILSSKKLLLSDSGFYLCAWREGLAGGLNEQFFGPGTRLTVL.

This clone was counted a single time. The chain uses TRBV6-4 and TRBJ2-1; 8 positions agree with TRBD2. In germline, CDR1 is MRHNA, CDR2 SNTAGT. The CDR3 runs to 13 residues. V shed 3 bases, J shed 5 bases, and the junction held 0 bases outside the gene matches. This chain's CDR3 is CASSELADNEQFF. DNA for the CDR3: TGTGCCAGCAGTGAACTAGCGGACAATGAGCAGTTCTTC.

The rearrangement links TRBV5-6 to TRBJ2-3; D is unresolved. V lost 0 bases to trimming and J lost 5 bases, with 4 bases between them. Germline-derived CDR1 and CDR2 are SGHDT and YYEEEE. This CDR3 is built from 12 residues. The CDR3 coding sequence is TGTGCCAGCAGCTTGGGACTAGATACGCAGTATTTT. Translated: CASSLGLDTQYF.

The rearrangement links TRBV6-2 or TRBV6-3 to TRBJ2-3, with D tentatively TRBD1 or TRBD2 (5 bases each). Between the trimmed V and J ends, which lost 6 bases and 1 base, there was a span of 11 bases. CDR1 is MNHEY and CDR2 is SVGEGT in the germline V gene. The CDR3 covers 14 residues. CDR3 DNA sequence: TGTGCCAGCAGCCTTCGGGGCGGCACAGATACGCAGTATTTT. It specifies CASSLRGGTDTQYF.

The V and J genes are TRBV2 and TRBJ1-5; 9 nucleotides align to TRBD1. The V gene end was trimmed by 6 bases and the J gene end by 10 bases; junction bases not matched to a gene: 10. The CDR3 is 14 residues long. Germline values: CDR1 SNHLY, CDR2 FYNNEI. Here the CDR3 reads CASRDGQGRIPQHF. In nucleotides, the CDR3 is TGTGCCAGCAGGGACGGACAGGGGCGAATCCCCCAGCATTTT. Looking up the rest from reference TRBV2 and TRBJ1-5 gives the full variable domain: EPEVTQTPSHQVTQMGQEVILRCVPISNHLYFYWYRQILGQKVEFLVSFYNNEISEKSEIFDDQFSVERPDGSNFTLKIRSTKLEDSAMYFCASRDGQGRIPQHFGDGTRLSIL.

V gene TRBV6-5 combines with J gene TRBJ2-7, with a possible D match to TRBD2 (5 bases). Germline V gene lookup returns CDR1 MNHEY and CDR2 SVGAGI. Trimming removed 0 bases at V and 2 bases at J, with 11 bases between. The CDR3 spans 15 residues. CDR3 in amino acids: CASSYSRTGTYEQYF. The CDR3 nucleotides read TGTGCCAGCAGTTACTCGCGGACTGGCACCTACGAGCAGTACTTC.

The chain couples TRBV6-5 to TRBJ1-1, with 9 bases that match TRBD1. The CDR3 sequence is 14 residues long. From germline, CDR1 is MNHEY and CDR2 SVGAGI. The V and J ends lost 8 bases and 0 bases, in that order; junction bases with no gene match: 4. The CDR3 DNA reads TGTGCCAGCCGGGACAGGGAAATGAACACTGAAGCTTTCTTT. It codes for CASRDREMNTEAFF.

A single count supports this clone. The chain links TRBV14 to TRBJ1-5, with D possibly being TRBD1 (5 bases). CDR1 is SGHDN, CDR2 FVKESK, per germline. This CDR3 is built from 13 residues. Trimming took off 4 bases at V and 4 bases at J, with 8 bases between the two ends. The CDR3 region is CASSRQPNQPQHF. The CDR3 bases are TGTGCCAGCAGCCGACAGCCTAATCAGCCCCAGCATTTT.

The V and J genes are TRBV11-1 and TRBJ2-3, with D perhaps TRBD2 (6 bases). CDR1 SGHAT and CDR2 FQDESV come from the germline V gene (reference sequence). The CDR3 totals 15 residues. V was clipped by 1 base and J by 2 bases, with 10 bases between them. CDR3 nucleotide sequence: TGTGCCAGCAGCTTAGGGGGGGAGACCACAGATACGCAGTATTTT. It encodes CASSLGGETTDTQYF.

The V gene is TRBV10-1, the J gene TRBJ2-3; D unresolved. The germline V gene has CDR1 WNHNN and CDR2 SYGVQD (reference sequence). Trimming took 5 bases from V and 6 from J, leaving 9 bases between them. The CDR3 loop spans 12 amino acids. The CDR3 coding sequence is TGCGCCAGCAGTCCCGCCTCGGATACGCAGTATTTT. Amino acid sequence: CASSPASDTQYF.

The chain couples TRBV2 to TRBJ2-3; 7 bases line up with TRBD2. Losses at the gene ends were 8 bases for V and 4 bases for J; bases not matched to a gene: 24. The CDR3 contains 19 residues. Germline-derived CDR1 and CDR2 are SNHLY and FYNNEI. The CDR3 loop is CASGVSVSGVRRESDTQYF. The CDR3 nucleotides read TGTGCCAGCGGGGTTTCTGTCAGTGGTGTGCGGCGGGAGTCAGATACGCAGTATTTT.

The chain uses TRBV5-8 and TRBJ2-7; 7 bases align to TRBD1. The trim removed 4 bases at V and 6 bases at J, leaving 13 bases unmatched. The germline V gene has CDR1 SGHTS and CDR2 YDEGEE. The CDR3 is 15 amino acids. The CDR3 sequence: CASSPRTGSQAEQYF. The CDR3, as DNA: TGTGCCAGCAGCCCGAGGACAGGCTCCCAGGCCGAGCAGTACTTC. The full variable domain, in which reference TRBV5-8 and TRBJ2-7 provide the parts outside the CDR3, is EAGVTQSPTHLIKTRGQQATLRCSPISGHTSVYWYQQALGLGLQFLLWYDEGEERNRGNFPPRFSGRQFPNYSSELNVNALELEDSALYLCASSPRTGSQAEQYFGPGTRLTVT.

The chain uses TRBV10-2 and TRBJ2-5; the D gene is possibly TRBD1 (7 bases). CDR1 is WSHSY and CDR2 is SAAADI in the germline V gene. The CDR3 length is 14 residues. The V gene lost 7 bases and the J gene lost 1 base, with 13 bases spanning the gap. CDR3 bases: TGCGCCAGCAAGGGGGCGGGGAGCCAAGAGACCCAGTACTTC. This codes for CASKGAGSQETQYF.

This clone was seen a handful of times. The V gene is TRBV2, the J gene TRBJ1-6, with 7 bases that match TRBD1. Germline V gives CDR1 SNHLY, CDR2 FYNNEI. V was clipped by 4 bases and J by 9 bases; unmatched bases: 6. The CDR3 is made up of 14 amino acids. CDR3 DNA sequence: TGTGCCAGCAGTGGACACAGGGGTAGTTCACCCCTCCACTTT. Protein: CASSGHRGSSPLHF.

This clone appeared once. The chain joins TRBV7-9 to TRBJ1-1; perhaps TRBD1 as D (5 bases). The CDR3 contains 14 residues. In germline, CDR1 is SEHNR, CDR2 FQNEAQ (reference sequence). The V and J ends lost 1 base and 2 bases respectively, with 8 bases between them. The CDR3 bases are TGTGCCAGCAGCTTAGTGACAGCTAACACTGAAGCTTTCTTT. Translation: CASSLVTANTEAFF.

V gene TRBV20-1 combines with J gene TRBJ2-7, with unresolved D. Trimming pared 6 bases from V and 4 bases from J, leaving 10 bases between. Germline V lookup: CDR1 DFQATT, CDR2 SNEGSKA (reference sequence). The CDR3 loop spans 11 amino acids. CDR3 residues: CSASDTYEQYF. The CDR3 nucleotides are TGCAGTGCCTCTGACACTTACGAGCAGTACTTC.